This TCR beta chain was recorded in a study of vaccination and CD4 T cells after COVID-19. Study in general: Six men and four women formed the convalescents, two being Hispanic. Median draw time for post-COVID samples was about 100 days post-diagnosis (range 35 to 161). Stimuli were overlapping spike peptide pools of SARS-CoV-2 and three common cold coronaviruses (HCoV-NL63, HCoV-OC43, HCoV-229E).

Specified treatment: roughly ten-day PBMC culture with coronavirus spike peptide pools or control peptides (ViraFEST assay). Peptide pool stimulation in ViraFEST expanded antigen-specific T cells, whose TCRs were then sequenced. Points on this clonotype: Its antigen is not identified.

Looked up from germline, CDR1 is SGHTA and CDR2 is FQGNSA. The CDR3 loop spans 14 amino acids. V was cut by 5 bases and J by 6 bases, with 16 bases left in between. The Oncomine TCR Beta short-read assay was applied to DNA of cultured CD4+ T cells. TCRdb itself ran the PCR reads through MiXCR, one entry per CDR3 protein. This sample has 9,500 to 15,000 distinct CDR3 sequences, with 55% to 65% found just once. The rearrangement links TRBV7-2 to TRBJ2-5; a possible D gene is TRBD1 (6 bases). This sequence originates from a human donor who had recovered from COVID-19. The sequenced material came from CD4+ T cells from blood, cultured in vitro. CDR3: CASSPRGSGKTQYF. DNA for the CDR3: TGTGCCAGCAGCCCGAGGGGGAGTGGGAAGACCCAGTACTTC.